These 30 T cell receptor beta chains originate from one sample sequenced in a study of CD8+CD57+ T cells in acquired aplastic anemia. Profiling of TCR beta VDJ combinations and CDR3 sequences used genomic DNA as template. TCRdb reprocessed the reads with MiXCR, giving one entry per CDR3 protein. The sample consists of under 250,000 distinct CDR3 sequences, roughly 60% of them appearing once. Patients sequenced had flow cytometry evidence of CD8+CD57+ cell expansion. The specimen was sorted CD4+, CD8+, or CD8+CD57+ T cells (not recorded which) from PBMCs. Receptor source: a human donor with aplastic anemia.

This chain joins TRBV24-1 and TRBJ1-1; no firm D call. Germline lookup yields CDR1 KGHDR and CDR2 SFDVKD. The V and J ends lost 9 bases and 12 bases respectively, with 13 bases between them. This CDR3 has 10 amino acids. As DNA, the CDR3 is TGTGCCACCGACGCCGCCGGGACTTTCTTT. Amino acid sequence: CATDAAGTFF.

This chain joins TRBV20-1 and TRBJ2-2; 7 nucleotides match TRBD2. CDR3 length equals 15 residues. Germline lookup yields CDR1 DFQATT and CDR2 SNEGSKA (reference sequence). With 2 bases clipped from V and 5 bases from J, the junction kept 8 bases outside the gene matches. The DNA for the CDR3 is TGCAGTGCTAGATTGGCGGGGGATTTGACCGGGGAGCTGTTTTTT. Amino acids: CSARLAGDLTGELFF.

The genes are TRBV24-1 and TRBJ2-1; 14 bases are a match to TRBD2. This CDR3 is 16 amino acids long. V lost 3 bases, J lost 9 bases, and 6 bases stayed unmatched. Germline CDR1 reads KGHDR; CDR2 reads SFDVKD. The CDR3 DNA is TGTGCCACCAGTGATCCGGGGACTAGCGGGAGCAGTGAGCAGTTCTTC. Amino acids: CATSDPGTSGSSEQFF.

This clonotype has ten or more counts. The gene calls are TRBV3-1 and TRBJ2-7, with a weak D call TRBD1 (6 bases). Germline CDR1 LGHDT, CDR2 YNNKEL (reference sequence). The CDR3 loop spans 14 amino acids. The ends were cut back, 4 bases at V and 6 bases at J, with 16 bases in the middle. The CDR3 spells CASSPLTGPGEQYF. CDR3 coding DNA: TGTGCCAGCAGCCCCTTGACAGGCCCTGGCGAGCAGTACTTC.

This clonotype was seen once. This chain uses TRBV7-3 with TRBJ2-3, with 9 bases aligning to TRBD1. CDR3 size: 17 residues. Trimming removed 5 bases from V and 4 bases from J; junction bases left unmatched: 13. CDR1 and CDR2 (germline): SGHTA, FQGTGA. CDR3 DNA sequence: TGTGCCAGCAGCGCGAACCGTTTGACAGGGGGGGCAGATACGCAGTATTTT. Protein sequence: CASSANRLTGGADTQYF.

This CDR3 reads CATSNVGTVLYNEQFF. The CDR3 DNA reads as TGTGCCACCAGCAACGTCGGGACGGTCCTATACAATGAGCAGTTCTTC. This rearrangement joins TRBV15 to TRBJ2-1; D possibly matches TRBD1 or TRBD2 (5 bases each). This CDR3 has 16 amino acids. Germline V lookup: CDR1 LNHNV, CDR2 YYDKDF (reference sequence). V was clipped by 4 bases and J by 4 bases, with 17 bases between them.

This chain links TRBV9 with TRBJ2-3, with D possibly matching TRBD2 (7 bases). CDR1 is SGDLS, CDR2 YYNGEE, per germline. The CDR3 runs to 16 residues. Between the trimmed V and J ends, which lost 0 bases and 2 bases, there was a span of 13 bases. The CDR3 sequence is CASSVEAGANTDTQYF. The CDR3 DNA follows: TGTGCCAGCAGCGTAGAGGCGGGGGCGAACACAGATACGCAGTATTTT.

Comment on this clonotype: Mismatch with germline at one junction end may stem from a read error. V is TRBV20-1 and J is TRBJ1-5, with D tentatively TRBD1 (5 bases). CDR1 is DFQATT, CDR2 SNEGSKA, per germline (reference sequence). CDR3 size: 16 residues. The CDR3 DNA sequence: TGCAGTGCTAGAGATTTCAGTCAGGAGGACAATGAGCCCCAGCATTTT. This codes for CSARDFSQEDNEPQHF.

The V and J genes are TRBV11-2 and TRBJ2-5; TRBD2 agrees at 8 bases. The V segment lost 1 base and the J segment 6 bases; nucleotides outside the gene matches: 7. Germline lookup yields CDR1 SGHAT and CDR2 FQNNGV. The CDR3 extends over 15 amino acids. The CDR3 DNA reads TGTGCCAGCAGCTTAGCAATAGCGGGGATGAAGACCCAGTACTTC. It is translated as CASSLAIAGMKTQYF.

The rearrangement joins TRBV7-9 to TRBJ1-2; 7 bases match TRBD1. This CDR3 is 13 amino acids long. Germline V gives CDR1 SEHNR, CDR2 FQNEAQ (reference sequence). Trimming removed 4 bases from V and 5 bases from J; junction bases left unmatched: 4. The CDR3 region has the DNA TGTGCCAGCAGCTCAGGCAGGGGGTATGGCTACACCTTC. It encodes CASSSGRGYGYTF.

This clonotype was picked up a small number of times. An end of the junction does not agree with germline; a read error may underlie this. The J gene is TRBJ2-7, the V gene TRBV9; a possible D gene is TRBD1 (6 bases). Germline loops: CDR1 SGDLS, CDR2 YYNGEE. CDR3 size: 12 residues. The CDR3 loop is CASSVAGDGKHF. CDR3 bases: TGTGCCAGCAGCGTAGCAGGGGACGGGAAGCACTTC.

The rearrangement links TRBV7-3 to TRBJ2-3; 10 nucleotides match TRBD1. This CDR3 comprises 16 residues. V dropped 0 bases and J dropped 6; count of bases not matched to a gene: 6. The germline V gene encodes CDR1 SGHTA and CDR2 FQGTGA. CDR3 region: CASSLTRDRGGDTQYF. The CDR3 DNA reads TGTGCCAGCAGCTTAACCCGGGACAGGGGTGGCGATACGCAGTATTTT. Drawing the rest from reference TRBV7-3 and TRBJ2-3, the complete variable domain is GAGVSQTPSNKVTEKGKYVELRCDPISGHTALYWYRQSLGQGPEFLIYFQGTGAADDSGLPNDRFFAVRPEGSVSTLKIQRTERGDSAVYLCASSLTRDRGGDTQYFGPGTRLTVL.

The chain combines TRBV5-1 with TRBJ2-1; D uncertain. With 0 bases removed from V and 4 bases from J, the gap between germline ends came to 14 bases. Germline values: CDR1 SGHRS, CDR2 YFSETQ. The CDR3 is 16 residues long. The CDR3 here is CASSLEGNVGYNEQFF. CDR3 bases: TGCGCCAGCAGCTTGGAAGGGAACGTAGGGTACAATGAGCAGTTCTTC.

The CDR3 DNA reads as TGTGCCAGCAGTGCTAGCGGGGGGGCCACAGATACGCAGTATTTT. This gives the protein CASSASGGATDTQYF. The chain has TRBV6-1 and TRBJ2-3; 12 bases are a match to TRBD2. Trimming removed 4 bases from V and 2 bases from J; junction bases left unmatched: 1. The CDR3 is 15 amino acids. Germline values: CDR1 MNHNS, CDR2 SASEGT.

The chain joins TRBV5-5 to TRBJ1-2; a possible D gene is TRBD1 (5 bases). Germline CDR1 reads SGHKS; CDR2 reads YYEKEE (reference sequence). Trimming cost V 6 bases and J 3 bases, with 24 bases left between them. This CDR3 is built from 17 residues. The CDR3 DNA is TGTGCCAGCACCCTCTCGCCCGACAGATTGAATGACTATGGCTACACCTTC. It specifies CASTLSPDRLNDYGYTF.

This clonotype was recorded at least ten times. This chain joins TRBV30 and TRBJ2-7; the match to TRBD1 covers 11 bases. Germline values: CDR1 GTSNPN, CDR2 SVGIG (reference sequence). V was clipped by 5 bases and J by 4 bases; unmatched bases: 7. The CDR3 runs to 14 residues. The CDR3 nucleotides are TGTGCCTGGTCCTACGGACAGGGGGCTTACGAGCAGTACTTC. Its translation: CAWSYGQGAYEQYF. Full variable domain (remainder filled in from reference TRBV30 and TRBJ2-7): SQTIHQWPATLVQPVGSPLSLECTVEGTSNPNLYWYRQAAGRGLQLLFYSVGIGQISSEVPQNLSASRPQDRQFILSSKKLLLSDSGFYLCAWSYGQGAYEQYFGPGTRLTVT.

This sequence joins TRBV20-1 and TRBJ2-1; 9 bases align to TRBD1. Germline values: CDR1 DFQATT, CDR2 SNEGSKA (reference sequence). CDR3 length: 14 amino acids. Germline trimming cut 3 bases from V and 1 base from J; bases unmatched to any gene: 1. CDR3 sequence (DNA): TGCAGTGCTAGGGGGACAGGGTCCTACAATGAGCAGTTCTTC. It codes for CSARGTGSYNEQFF.

This clonotype was observed a few times. V usage is TRBV10-2 and J usage is TRBJ1-1; D unresolved. Per germline, CDR1 WSHSY and CDR2 SAAADI. There are 14 residues in the CDR3. V lost 4 bases and J 1 base, leaving 10 bases between the germline ends. CDR3 nucleotides: TGCGCCAGCAGTGGTTTACAACCGAACACTGAAGCTTTCTTT. Protein product: CASSGLQPNTEAFF.

The genes are TRBV24-1 and TRBJ2-7; 9 nucleotides line up with TRBD1. In germline, CDR1 is KGHDR, CDR2 SFDVKD. With 5 bases clipped from V and 5 bases from J, the junction kept 9 bases outside the gene matches. This CDR3 region has 15 residues. The CDR3 here is CATSGSDRGWNEQYF. The DNA for the CDR3 is TGTGCCACCAGTGGGTCCGACAGGGGGTGGAACGAGCAGTACTTC.

In this sample, this clonotype turned up a few times. The chain links TRBV27 to TRBJ1-2; D is unresolved. The length of the CDR3 is 13 residues. The germline gives CDR1 MNHEY, CDR2 SMNVEV (reference sequence). The V and J ends lost 2 bases and 2 bases respectively, with 6 bases between them. In DNA form, the CDR3 reads TGTGCCAGCAGTTTAGGGCGGAACTATGGCTACACCTTC. Its translation is CASSLGRNYGYTF.

The chain couples TRBV5-5 to TRBJ2-7; D is perhaps TRBD2 (5 bases). V was shortened by 0 bases and J by 2 bases, with 15 bases between the two germline ends. The V gene's germline CDR1 is SGHKS and CDR2 YYEKEE (reference sequence). CDR3 length: 16 residues. The CDR3 DNA is TGTGCCAGCAGCTTGGAAATCGGGATGGCGGCCTACGAGCAGTACTTC. It encodes CASSLEIGMAAYEQYF.

The chain carries TRBV2 and TRBJ1-1; 11 bases line up with TRBD1. CDR3 length: 15 residues. The V segment lost 2 bases and the J segment 7 bases; nucleotides outside the gene matches: 6. Germline V CDR1 and CDR2: SNHLY, FYNNEI. The CDR3 is CASSERGQGGDEAFF. CDR3 bases: TGTGCCAGCAGTGAAAGGGGACAGGGGGGAGATGAAGCTTTCTTT.

The J gene is TRBJ2-5, the V gene TRBV5-1; TRBD2 matches at 14 bases. The CDR3 length is 16 residues. The germline V gene encodes CDR1 SGHRS and CDR2 YFSETQ. V lost 4 bases, J lost 2 bases, and 4 bases stayed unmatched. CDR3 coding DNA: TGCGCCAGCAGCACCGGACTAGCGGGAGGTCAAGAGACCCAGTACTTC. It specifies CASSTGLAGGQETQYF.

This chain uses TRBV24-1 with TRBJ2-3, with a possible D match to TRBD1 (5 bases). CDR1 is KGHDR, CDR2 SFDVKD, per germline. V was shortened by 1 base and J by 2 bases, with 9 bases between the two germline ends. The CDR3 runs to 15 residues. The CDR3 nucleotides read TGTGCCACCAGTGATTTCTTAGGGGACACAGATACGCAGTATTTT. Translation gives CATSDFLGDTDTQYF.

With regard to this clonotype: The junction departs from germline at one end; a sequencing error may be responsible. Written as DNA, the CDR3 is TGTGCCAGCAGCTTATTCACTAGCGGGGGGATGGACTTC. It encodes CASSLFTSGGMDF. J is TRBJ2-1 and V is TRBV7-2, with 12 nucleotides matching TRBD2. The germline V gene has CDR1 SGHTA and CDR2 FQGNSA. The CDR3 length is 13 residues.

This chain uses TRBV15 with TRBJ1-1; D ambiguous. The CDR3 is 15 residues long. The V end was cut by 0 bases, the J end by 4 bases, with 12 bases between. Germline V CDR1 and CDR2: LNHNV, YYDKDF (reference sequence). CDR3 in DNA: TGTGCCACCAGCAGAGATGGCGAACTGAGCACTGAAGCTTTCTTT. Translating it yields CATSRDGELSTEAFF.

This clonotype occurred a few times. This sequence joins TRBV19 and TRBJ1-2, with a tentative D call TRBD1 (6 bases). CDR3 length equals 13 residues. The V and J ends lost 5 bases and 2 bases respectively, with 9 bases between them. CDR1 and CDR2 from the germline V gene are LNHDA and SQIVND (reference sequence). The CDR3 coding sequence is TGTGCCAGTAGTGGAACAGGGAACTATGGCTACACCTTC. This translates into CASSGTGNYGYTF. The whole variable domain, remainder taken from reference TRBV19 and TRBJ1-2, is DGGITQSPKYLFRKEGQNVTLSCEQNLNHDAMYWYRQDPGQGLRLIYYSQIVNDFQKGDIAEGYSVSREKKESFPLTVTSAQKNPTAFYLCASSGTGNYGYTFGSGTRLTVV.

This clonotype was recorded a few times. V and J are TRBV24-1 and TRBJ1-2, with D maybe TRBD1 (6 bases). CDR1 and CDR2 from the germline V gene are KGHDR and SFDVKD. The CDR3 runs 14 residues. Trimming took off 4 bases at V and 4 bases at J, with 12 bases between the two ends. This chain's CDR3 is CATSDRGQSYGYTF. The CDR3 region has the DNA TGTGCCACCAGTGACCGTGGACAGTCCTATGGCTACACCTTC.

There are a few counts of this clonotype. V is TRBV6-5 and J is TRBJ2-5; D uncertain. CDR1 and CDR2 from the germline V gene are MNHEY and SVGAGI. The ends were cut back, 2 bases at V and 7 bases at J, with 5 bases in the middle. This CDR3 is 11 amino acids long. The CDR3 here is CASSYPATQYF. The DNA of the CDR3 is TGTGCCAGCAGTTACCCAGCGACCCAGTACTTC.

The rearrangement links TRBV2 to TRBJ1-3; TRBD1 might be the D (5 bases). Germline CDR1 SNHLY, CDR2 FYNNEI. The germline V and J ends were trimmed by 6 bases and 2 bases, with 17 bases remaining between them. The CDR3 contains 16 residues. CDR3 bases: TGTGCCAGCAGAGGAGGTGCGGGACGGACTGGAAACACCATATATTTT. Protein sequence: CASRGGAGRTGNTIYF.